This T cell receptor beta chain stems from a study of T cells in Graves' hyperthyroidism and ophthalmopathy. TCR beta CDR3 sequences were amplified from RNA transcripts. The HTBI primer set served for first-round RT-PCR of the TCR CDR3. From the multiplex PCR reads, TCRdb called clonotypes with MiXCR, one entry per CDR3 protein. The sample has roughly 500,000 distinct CDR3 sequences; 46% are singletons. About this clonotype itself: Its antigen is undetermined.

Study observations and caveats: Ophthalmopathy was model-predicted a median around 6.7 months pre-onset.

V was clipped by 3 bases and J by 7 bases, with 10 bases between them. This CDR3 contains 13 residues. Germline V gives CDR1 LNHDA, CDR2 SQIVND (reference sequence). The specimen was peripheral blood or thyroid tissue (not recorded which). The chain recombines TRBV19 with TRBJ1-5; the D gene is possibly TRBD1 (5 bases). The sequence was obtained from an adult woman with Graves' disease, either hyperthyroidism or ophthalmopathy (not recorded which). CDR3 sequence (DNA): TGTGCCAGTAGTATGGGCAGGGACCAGCCCCAGCATTTT. Encoded protein: CASSMGRDQPQHF.